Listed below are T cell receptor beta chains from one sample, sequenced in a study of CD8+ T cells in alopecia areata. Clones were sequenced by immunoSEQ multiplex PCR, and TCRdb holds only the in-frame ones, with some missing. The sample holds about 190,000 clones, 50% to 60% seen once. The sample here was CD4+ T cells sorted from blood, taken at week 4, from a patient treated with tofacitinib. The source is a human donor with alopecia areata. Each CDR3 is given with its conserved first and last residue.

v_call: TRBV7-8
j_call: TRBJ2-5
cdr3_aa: CASSTDRVRRETQYF

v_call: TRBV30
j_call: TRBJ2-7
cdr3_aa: CAWSVAIYEQYF

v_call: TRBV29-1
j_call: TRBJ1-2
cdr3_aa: CSVEWAPRDRTDGGYGYTF

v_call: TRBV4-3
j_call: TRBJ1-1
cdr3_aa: CASSPGGVLGTEAFF

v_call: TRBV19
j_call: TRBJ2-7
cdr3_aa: CASSTKLTGRSEQYF

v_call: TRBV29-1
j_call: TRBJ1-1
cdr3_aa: CSGSRDQNTEAFF

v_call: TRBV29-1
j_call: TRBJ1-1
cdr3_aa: CSAGGQTNTEAFF

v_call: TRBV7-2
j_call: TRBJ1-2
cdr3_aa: CASSPADNYGYTF

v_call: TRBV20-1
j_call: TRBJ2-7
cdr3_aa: CSAERGSEQYF

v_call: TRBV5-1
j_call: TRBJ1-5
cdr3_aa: CASSLGGDSNQPQHF

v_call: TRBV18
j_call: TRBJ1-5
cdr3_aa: CASSPRTGNQPQHF

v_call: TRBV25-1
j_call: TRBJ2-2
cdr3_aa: CASRKTGGRVGTGELFF

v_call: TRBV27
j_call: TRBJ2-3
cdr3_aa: CASRETGALTDTQYF

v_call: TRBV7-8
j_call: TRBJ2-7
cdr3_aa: CASSTQPRLGGSNEQYF

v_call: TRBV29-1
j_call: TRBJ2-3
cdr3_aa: CSVSTGGADTQYF

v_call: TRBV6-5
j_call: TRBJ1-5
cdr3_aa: CASSYTTSNQPQHF

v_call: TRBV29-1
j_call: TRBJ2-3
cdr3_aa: CSVGRGASTDTQYF

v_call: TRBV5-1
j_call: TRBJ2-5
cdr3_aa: CASSWNSGAQETQYF

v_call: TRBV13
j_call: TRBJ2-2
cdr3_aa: CASSSAGASTGELFF

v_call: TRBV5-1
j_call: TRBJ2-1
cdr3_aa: CASSPMTSGSYNEQFF

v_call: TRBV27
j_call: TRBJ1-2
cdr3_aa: CASSPLREDYGYTF

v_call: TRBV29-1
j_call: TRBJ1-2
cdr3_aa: CSVERGYGYTF

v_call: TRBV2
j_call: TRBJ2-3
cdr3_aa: CATTAGGRTDTQYF

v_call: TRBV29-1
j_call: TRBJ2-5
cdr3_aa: CSAGLAWEQYF

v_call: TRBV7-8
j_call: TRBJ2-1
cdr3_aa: CASSLLSGTSGRGNEQFF

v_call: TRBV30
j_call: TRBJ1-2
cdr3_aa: CAWSVAQKGYGYTF

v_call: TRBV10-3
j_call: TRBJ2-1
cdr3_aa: CAISEKVGVEQFF

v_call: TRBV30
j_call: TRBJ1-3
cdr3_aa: CAWKDAGDTIYF

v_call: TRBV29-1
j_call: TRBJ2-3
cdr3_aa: CSVLLATTDTQYF

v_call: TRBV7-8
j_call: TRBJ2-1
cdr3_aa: CASSLPSLGLAGAGEQFF

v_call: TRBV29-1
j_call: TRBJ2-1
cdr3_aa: CSVEAAPGGSYNEQFF

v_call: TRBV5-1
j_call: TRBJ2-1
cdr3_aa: CASRRSGGRADEQFF

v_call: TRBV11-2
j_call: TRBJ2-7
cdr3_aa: CASSTSYEQYF

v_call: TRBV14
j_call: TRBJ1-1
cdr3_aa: CASSQVGGTGGAFF

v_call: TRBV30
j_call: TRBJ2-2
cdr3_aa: CAWSATGELFF

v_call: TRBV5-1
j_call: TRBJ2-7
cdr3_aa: CASSPGEGEQYF

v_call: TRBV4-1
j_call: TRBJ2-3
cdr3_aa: CASSPTSTDTQYF

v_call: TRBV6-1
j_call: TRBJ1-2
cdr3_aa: CACRDRGQFWSYTF

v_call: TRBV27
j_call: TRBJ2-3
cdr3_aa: CASSPLGDTQYF

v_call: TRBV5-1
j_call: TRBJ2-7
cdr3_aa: CASSSGQGANEQYF

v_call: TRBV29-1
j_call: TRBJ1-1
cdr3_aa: CSVQDLANTEAFF

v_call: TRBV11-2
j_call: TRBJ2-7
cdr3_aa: CASSFAGTSGGVEQYF

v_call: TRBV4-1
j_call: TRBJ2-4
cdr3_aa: CASSPAGTAVAKNIQYF

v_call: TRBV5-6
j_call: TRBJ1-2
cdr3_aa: CASSLKGRAYGYTF

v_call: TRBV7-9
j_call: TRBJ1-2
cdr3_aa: CASSKGQSGYTF

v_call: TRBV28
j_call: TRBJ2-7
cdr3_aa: CASSPPLTSGSYEQYF

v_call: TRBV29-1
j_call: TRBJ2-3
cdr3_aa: CSVVSAGGTDTQYF

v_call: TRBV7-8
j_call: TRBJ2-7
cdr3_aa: CASSLLGTGSYEQYF

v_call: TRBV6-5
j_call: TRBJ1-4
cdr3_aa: CASSLGQGAQEKLFF

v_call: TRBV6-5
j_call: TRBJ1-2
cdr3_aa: CASSYSWNYGYTF

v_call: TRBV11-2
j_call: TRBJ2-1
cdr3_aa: CASSRLTGGFF

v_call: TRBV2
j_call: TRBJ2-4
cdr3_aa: CASILTSAVNIQYF

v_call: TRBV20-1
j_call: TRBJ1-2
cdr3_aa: CGRDRVYGYTF

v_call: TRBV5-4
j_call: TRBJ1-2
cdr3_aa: CASSQRTGKGYGYTF

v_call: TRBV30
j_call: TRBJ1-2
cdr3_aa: CAWSGGGSFYGYTF

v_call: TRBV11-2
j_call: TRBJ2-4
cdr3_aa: CASSFTGADIQYF

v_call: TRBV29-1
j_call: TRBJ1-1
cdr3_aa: CSVARGTEAFF